This TCR beta chain was identified in a study of blood T cell repertoires in COVID-19. Some clones are missing from TCRdb's copy, which holds only in-frame ones; the method was immunoSEQ multiplex PCR. The repertoire holds 280,000 or so clones, 85% seen once, with 13% in the top ten. The V gene end was trimmed by 1 base and the J gene end by 8 bases; junction bases not matched to a gene: 6. Germline V gives CDR1 LGHDT, CDR2 YNNKEL (reference sequence). The CDR3 length is 15 residues. This clone appeared a few times. The specimen was peripheral blood. V is TRBV3-1 (or the pseudogene TRBV3-2) and J is TRBJ2-1; 9 bases match TRBD2. The origin of this receptor is a human donor in a cohort sampled during active COVID-19. The CDR3: CASSQGDSGSDEQFF. The CDR3 coding sequence is TGTGCCAGCAGCCAAGGGGATAGCGGGAGTGATGAGCAGTTCTTC.